This T cell receptor (beta chain) comes out of a study of T cell repertoires in cytomegalovirus infection. Study-level background: The authors relied on CMV epitopes, both recently identified HLA-C-restricted and well-studied HLA-B-restricted. Signatures in public TCR beta sequences pointed to both CMV infection and matching HLA type.

Broader study findings: The ex vivo response showed dominance by HLA-C-restricted CMV-specific TCR beta clonotypes. Cumulative frequency of public TCR beta families picked out carriers of CMV plus the relevant HLA.

TCRdb redid the calling of the reads with MiXCR, one entry per CDR3 protein. The table records approximately 910,000 distinct CDR3 sequences, approximately 33% of them present only once. Between the trimmed V and J ends, which lost 0 bases and 2 bases, there was a span of 10 bases. The CDR3 has 15 amino acids. In germline, CDR1 is MGHRA, CDR2 YSYEKL. This clonotype was recorded a few times. The antigen remains undetermined. This clonotype was obtained from a human donor in good health (CMV status not recorded). Some clones in this sample may be carry-over from other donors' samples. This chain links TRBV4-1 with TRBJ2-5; D perhaps matches TRBD2 (6 bases). Material: cultured CD8+ T cells from PBMCs, obtained from culture after CMV antigen stimulation. CDR3 DNA: TGCGCCAGCAGCCAAGATTGGGGACTTCAAGAGACCCAGTACTTC. This encodes CASSQDWGLQETQYF.